This T cell receptor beta chain was captured in a study of blood T cell repertoires in COVID-19. Study in general: Both acute and convalescent COVID-19 samples were obtained from the United States, Italy and Spain. Sources were T cells, B-cell-depleted T cells, or PBMCs; the material itself was cDNA or gDNA.

The authors' processing: Amplified reference gene primers provided the basis for estimating nucleated cell counts. Libraries were prepared by immunoSEQ multiplex PCR; TCRdb keeps only in-frame clonotypes and omits some of them. D and trimming come from the DNA, and the V and J calls and clone size come from that table. The sample records around 15,000 clones, around 80% being singletons. J gave up 1 base and V 0 bases, and 9 bases lay outside the gene matches. Germline V gene data show CDR1 as MDHEN and CDR2 as SYDVKM. CDR3 size: 19 residues. The sequence was collected from a human donor in a cohort sampled during active COVID-19. Source material: peripheral blood. V is TRBV28 and J is TRBJ1-4, with TRBD1 identical over 9 bases. In DNA, the CDR3 is TGTGCCAGCAGTTTATGGCGGGACAGGGTCATACAAACTAATGAAAAACTGTTTTTT. Translated: CASSLWRDRVIQTNEKLFF.